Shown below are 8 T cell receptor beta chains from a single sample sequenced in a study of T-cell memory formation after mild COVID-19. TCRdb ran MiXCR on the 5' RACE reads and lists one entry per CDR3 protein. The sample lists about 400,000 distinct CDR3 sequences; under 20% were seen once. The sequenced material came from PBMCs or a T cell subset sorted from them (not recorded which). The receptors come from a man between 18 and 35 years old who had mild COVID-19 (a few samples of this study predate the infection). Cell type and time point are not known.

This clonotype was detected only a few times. The CDR3 loop reads CASSYRGANTEAFF. In nucleotides, the CDR3 is TGCGCCAGCAGTTACAGGGGGGCGAACACTGAAGCTTTCTTT. The chain is built from TRBV5-1 and TRBJ1-1; 8 bases agree with TRBD1. From germline, CDR1 is SGHRS and CDR2 YFSETQ. The trim removed 5 bases at V and 1 base at J, leaving 4 bases unmatched. The CDR3 has 14 residues.

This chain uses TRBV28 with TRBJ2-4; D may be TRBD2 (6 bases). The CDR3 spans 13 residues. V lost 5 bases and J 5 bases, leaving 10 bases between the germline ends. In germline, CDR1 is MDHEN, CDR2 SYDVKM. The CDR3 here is CASSPGGQNIQYF. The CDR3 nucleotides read TGTGCCAGCAGTCCCGGGGGACAAAACATTCAGTACTTC.

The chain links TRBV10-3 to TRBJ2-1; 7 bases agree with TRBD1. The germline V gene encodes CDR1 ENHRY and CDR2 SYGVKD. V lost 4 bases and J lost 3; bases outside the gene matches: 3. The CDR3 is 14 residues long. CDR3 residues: CAISGRDSYNEQFF. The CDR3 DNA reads TGTGCCATCAGTGGCCGGGACAGCTACAATGAGCAGTTCTTC.

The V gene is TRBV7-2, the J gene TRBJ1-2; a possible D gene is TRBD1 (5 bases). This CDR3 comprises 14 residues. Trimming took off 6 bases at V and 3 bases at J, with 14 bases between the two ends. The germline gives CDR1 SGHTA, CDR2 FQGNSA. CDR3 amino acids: CASRHGTEDYGYTF. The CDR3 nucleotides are TGTGCCAGCAGGCATGGGACTGAGGACTATGGCTACACCTTC.

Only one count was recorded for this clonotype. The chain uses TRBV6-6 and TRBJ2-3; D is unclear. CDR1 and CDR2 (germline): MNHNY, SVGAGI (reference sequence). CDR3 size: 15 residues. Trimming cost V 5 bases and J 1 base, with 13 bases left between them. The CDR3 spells CASSPDGRRTDTQYF. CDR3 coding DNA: TGTGCCAGCAGTCCGGACGGCCGACGCACAGATACGCAGTATTTT.

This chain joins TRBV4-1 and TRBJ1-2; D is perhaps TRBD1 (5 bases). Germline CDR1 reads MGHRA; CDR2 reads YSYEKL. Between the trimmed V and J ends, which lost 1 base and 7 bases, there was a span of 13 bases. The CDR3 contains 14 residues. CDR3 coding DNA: TGCGCCAGCAGCCAAGGGGAGGGGCTGTTTGGCTACACCTTC. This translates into CASSQGEGLFGYTF.

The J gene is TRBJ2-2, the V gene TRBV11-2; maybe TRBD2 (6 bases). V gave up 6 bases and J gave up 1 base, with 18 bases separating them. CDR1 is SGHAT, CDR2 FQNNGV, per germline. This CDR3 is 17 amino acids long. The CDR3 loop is CASSVGSWEVNTGELFF. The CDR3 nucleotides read TGTGCCAGCAGTGTGGGGTCTTGGGAGGTGAACACCGGGGAGCTGTTTTTT.

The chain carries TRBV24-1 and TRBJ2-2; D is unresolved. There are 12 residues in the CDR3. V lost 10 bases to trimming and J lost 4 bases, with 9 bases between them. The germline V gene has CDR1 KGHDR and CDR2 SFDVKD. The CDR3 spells CATAGGTGELFF. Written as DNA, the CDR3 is TGTGCCACGGCAGGCGGCACCGGGGAGCTGTTTTTT.